This entry concerns a single T cell receptor beta chain. The data belong to a study of shared clonotypes between healthy human individuals. Trimming took 3 bases from V and 4 from J, leaving 14 bases between them. This CDR3 has 16 residues. Some clones are missing from TCRdb's copy, which holds only in-frame ones; the method was immunoSEQ multiplex PCR. The sample holds about 1 million clones, 65% to 75% seen once. V gene TRBV5-3 combines with J gene TRBJ1-6; tentative D call: TRBD1 (5 bases). TRBV5-3 is an open reading frame whose function is uncertain. This TCR was recovered from a man younger than 35 in good health. Sequenced: memory CD4+ T cells sorted from blood. Subset reported: CD45RA-negative fraction. Written as DNA, the CDR3 is TGTGCCAGAAGCTGGGGTCAGGGAGGATATAATTCACCCCTCCACTTT. Translation gives CARSWGQGGYNSPLHF.